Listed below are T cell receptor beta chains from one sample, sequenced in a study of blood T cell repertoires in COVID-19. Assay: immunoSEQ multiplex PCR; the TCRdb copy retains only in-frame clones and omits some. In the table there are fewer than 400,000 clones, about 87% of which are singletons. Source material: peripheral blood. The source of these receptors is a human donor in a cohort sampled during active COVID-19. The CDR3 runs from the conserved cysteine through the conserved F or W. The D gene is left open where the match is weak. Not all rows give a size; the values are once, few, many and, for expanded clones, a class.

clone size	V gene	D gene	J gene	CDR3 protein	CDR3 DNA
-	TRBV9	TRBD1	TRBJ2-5	CASSGYGTGEETQYF	TGTGCCAGCAGCGGCTACGGGACAGGGGAGGAGACCCAGTACTTC
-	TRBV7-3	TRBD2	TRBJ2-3	CASSFGLAGADTQYF	TGTGCCAGCAGCTTTGGACTAGCGGGGGCAGATACGCAGTATTTT
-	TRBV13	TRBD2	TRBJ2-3	CASSLGLAGGRNTDTQYF	TGTGCCAGCAGCTTAGGGCTAGCGGGAGGCCGTAACACAGATACGCAGTATTTT
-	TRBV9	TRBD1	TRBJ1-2	CASSPDLDRGGYTF	TGTGCCAGCAGCCCAGACTTGGACAGGGGTGGCTACACCTTC
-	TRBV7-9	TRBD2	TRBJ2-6	CASSQPGLAGATGANVLTF	TGTGCCAGCAGCCAACCGGGACTAGCGGGGGCTACTGGGGCCAACGTCCTGACTTTC
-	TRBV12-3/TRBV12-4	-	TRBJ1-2	CASSTWTAYGYTF	TGTGCCAGCAGTACTTGGACAGCCTATGGCTACACCTTC
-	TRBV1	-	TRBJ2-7	CTSSPLAGGRYEQYF	TGCACCAGCAGCCCACTAGCGGGGGGGAGGTACGAGCAGTACTTC
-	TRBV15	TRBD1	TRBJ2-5	CATSREGVRTGSETQYF	TGTGCCACCAGCAGAGAAGGGGTGAGGACAGGTTCAGAGACCCAGTACTTC
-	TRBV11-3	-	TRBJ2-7	CASSLDGPASEQYF	TGTGCCAGCAGCTTAGATGGGCCAGCCTCCGAGCAGTACTTC
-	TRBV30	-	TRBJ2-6	CAWSVLPGVGANVLTF	TGTGCCTGGAGTGTACTCCCGGGGGTGGGGGCCAACGTCCTGACTTTC
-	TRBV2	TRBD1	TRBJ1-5	CASSEGGQGNQPQHF	TGTGCCAGCAGTGAGGGGGGACAGGGCAATCAGCCCCAGCATTTT
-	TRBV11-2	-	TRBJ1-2	CASSLPRGGYTF	TGTGCCAGCAGCTTGCCGCGGGGAGGCTACACCTTC
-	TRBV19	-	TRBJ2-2	CASNLGQNTGELFF	TGTGCCAGTAATCTGGGACAGAACACCGGGGAGCTGTTTTTT
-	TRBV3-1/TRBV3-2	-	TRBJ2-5	CASSHPGRFGYF	TGTGCCAGCAGCCACCCAGGGAGGTTCGGGTACTTC
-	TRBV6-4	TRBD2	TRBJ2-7	CAIMLGLAGDSYEQYF	TGTGCCATTATGTTAGGGCTAGCGGGGGACTCCTACGAGCAGTACTTC
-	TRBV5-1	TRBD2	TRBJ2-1	CASSSLAGPSSYNEQFF	TGCGCCAGCAGCTCTCTAGCGGGACCGAGCTCCTACAATGAGCAGTTCTTC
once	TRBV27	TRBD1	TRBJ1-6	CASSLGPGQGNSPLHF	TGTGCCAGCAGTCTGGGACCGGGACAGGGGAATTCACCCCTCCACTTT